This T cell receptor beta chain was captured in a study of T cell repertoires in cytomegalovirus infection. Study-level background: Well-studied HLA-B-restricted epitopes and recently identified HLA-C-restricted epitopes of CMV were both used in the study. Shared public TCR beta signatures pointed to both CMV infection and a matching HLA type.

A single record per CDR3 protein comes from TCRdb applying MiXCR to the reads. Here the sample spans fewer than 1,000,000 distinct CDR3 sequences, less than 40% being singletons. Many counts were recorded for this clonotype. Antigen specificity is unknown. Notes on the study in general: Cumulated frequencies of public TCR beta families served to identify carriers of CMV plus the relevant HLA. In two of eight donors, the top clonotype was HLA-C-restricted CMV-specific.

This TCR derives from a human donor in good health (CMV status not recorded). Some clones in this sample may be carry-over from other donors' samples. Sample: cultured CD8+ T cells from PBMCs, taken from culture after CMV antigen stimulation.

CDR3 nucleotides: TGTGCCAGCAGCTTAAGGTTAGAAGCTTTCTTT. Its translation: CASSLRLEAFF. The chain couples TRBV7-2 to TRBJ1-1; D gene unclear. The CDR3 length is 11 residues. CDR1 and CDR2 (germline): SGHTA, FQGNSA. Trimming removed 2 bases from V and 8 bases from J, with 6 bases in between.